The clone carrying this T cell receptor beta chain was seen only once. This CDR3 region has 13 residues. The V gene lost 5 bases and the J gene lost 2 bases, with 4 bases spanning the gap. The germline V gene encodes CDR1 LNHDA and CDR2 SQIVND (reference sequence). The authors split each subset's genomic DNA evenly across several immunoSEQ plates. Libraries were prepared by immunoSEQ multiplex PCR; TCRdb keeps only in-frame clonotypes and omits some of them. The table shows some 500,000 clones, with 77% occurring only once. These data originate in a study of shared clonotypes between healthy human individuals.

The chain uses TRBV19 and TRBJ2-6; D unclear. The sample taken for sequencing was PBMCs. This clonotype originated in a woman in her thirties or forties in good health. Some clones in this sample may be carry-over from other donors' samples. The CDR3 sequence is CASSQTGANVLTF. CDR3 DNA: TGTGCCAGTAGTCAGACTGGGGCCAACGTCCTGACTTTC.